This record concerns one TCR beta chain sequence. Its antigen is not known. This sample was taken from a study of cytomegalovirus exposure and HLA in healthy donors. Study results and caveats: Most TCR sequences were seen very rarely across donors, but some public TCRs occurred in many. As was reported, the classifier diagnosed cytomegalovirus status with high specificity and sensitivity.

Germline lookup yields CDR1 SGHRS and CDR2 YFSETQ. V was clipped by 2 bases and J by 2 bases, with 19 bases between them. This CDR3 is 18 amino acids long. Produced via immunoSEQ multiplex PCR; TCRdb's table is partial and in-frame only. The sample includes fewer than 65,000 clones, approximately 92% of them seen just once. The donors were members of the validation cohort, which comprised about 120 subjects and was separate from the first cohort of roughly 700 subjects. This TCR was recovered from a woman aged 18-30 years in good health and CMV-seronegative. This chain links TRBV5-1 with TRBJ1-4, with D possibly being TRBD1 (6 bases). Sequences were obtained from PBMCs. CDR3 nucleotide sequence: TGCGCCAGCAGCTTACGTCCTAGGGGGATTTCTACTAATGAAAAACTGTTTTTT. It codes for CASSLRPRGISTNEKLFF. The entire variable domain, with the rest obtained from reference TRBV5-1 and TRBJ1-4, is as follows: KAGVTQTPRYLIKTRGQQVTLSCSPISGHRSVSWYQQTPGQGLQFLFEYFSETQRNKGNFPGRFSGRQFSNSRSEMNVSTLELGDSALYLCASSLRPRGISTNEKLFFGSGTQLSVL.